This T cell receptor (beta chain) was captured in a study of cytomegalovirus exposure and HLA in healthy donors. PCR amplification relied on 60 Vbeta primers (plus 13 Jbeta primers). TCRdb keeps only in-frame clones here, not all; method: immunoSEQ multiplex PCR. The data show about 170,000 clones, with under 80% seen just once and roughly 3% held by the top ten. The V and J ends lost 0 bases and 5 bases respectively, with 13 bases between them. The CDR3 consists of 15 residues. Germline loops: CDR1 SEHNR, CDR2 FQNEAQ (reference sequence). The V gene is TRBV7-9, the J gene TRBJ2-5; D remains unclear. Sequenced: PBMCs. The TCR sequence derives from a female donor in good health and CMV-seronegative. CDR3 coding DNA: TGTGCCAGCAGCTTAGCAGGCAGAGAGGTGGAGACCCAGTACTTC. Translating it yields CASSLAGREVETQYF.